A single sample is the source of the 31 T cell receptor beta chains below, sequenced in a study of blood T cell repertoires in COVID-19. The protocol was immunoSEQ multiplex PCR, while the TCRdb copy is restricted to in-frame clones and leaves out a portion. This table holds some 150,000 clones, 85% found once. The specimen sequenced was peripheral blood. These receptors originate from a man aged 35 to 55 with acute or convalescent COVID-19.

Only one count was recorded for this clone. The genes are TRBV5-4 and TRBJ2-3; perhaps TRBD2 as D (5 bases). V gave up 0 bases and J gave up 2 bases, with 7 bases separating them. CDR3 size: 14 residues. The germline CDR1 and CDR2 sequences are SGHNT and YYREEE (reference sequence). CDR3 bases: TGTGCCAGCAGCTTGGCGGGATTCACAGATACGCAGTATTTT. The encoded protein is CASSLAGFTDTQYF.

The chain has TRBV27 and TRBJ1-1; TRBD1 agrees at 9 bases. V lost 3 bases, J lost 5 bases, and 4 bases stayed unmatched. Looked up from germline, CDR1 is MNHEY and CDR2 is SMNVEV (reference sequence). This CDR3 has 14 amino acids. The DNA of the CDR3 is TGTGCCAGCAGTTTGACAGGGGGGGAGACTGAAGCTTTCTTT. Protein: CASSLTGGETEAFF.

V and J are TRBV28 and TRBJ1-3; 7 bases are shared with TRBD1. The CDR3 runs to 14 residues. V lost 7 bases to trimming and J lost 2 bases; unmatched junction nucleotides: 5. Germline V lookup: CDR1 MDHEN, CDR2 SYDVKM. CDR3 amino acids: CASTQTGAGNTIYF. CDR3 nucleotide sequence: TGTGCCAGCACCCAAACAGGGGCTGGAAACACCATATATTTT.

Regarding this clone: This sample includes further DNA sequences coding for the same CDR3. The rearrangement links TRBV7-3 to TRBJ2-1; the match to TRBD1 covers 7 bases. Germline V gene sequence: CDR1 SGHTA, CDR2 FQGTGA. The CDR3 runs 15 residues. Trimming cost V 3 bases and J 1 base; bases outside gene matches: 3. The DNA of the CDR3 is TGTGCCAGCAGCTTGAGGGGACAGTCCTACAATGAGCAGTTCTTC. Its translation is CASSLRGQSYNEQFF.

The chain has TRBV5-4 and TRBJ1-2, with D possibly matching TRBD1 (5 bases). The CDR3 runs 13 residues. Germline values: CDR1 SGHNT, CDR2 YYREEE (reference sequence). The V end was cut by 5 bases, the J end by 8 bases, with 16 bases between. The CDR3: CASRPPGVGGYTF. The CDR3 DNA follows: TGTGCCAGCAGACCCCCGGGGGTAGGCGGCTACACCTTC.

This chain links TRBV7-8 with TRBJ1-3, with a possible D match to TRBD1 (5 bases). The germline V gene encodes CDR1 SGHVS and CDR2 FQNEAQ. The V and J ends lost 5 bases and 2 bases respectively, with 13 bases between them. CDR3 length: 15 residues. The CDR3 protein is CASSRDSLPGNTIYF. The CDR3 region has the DNA TGTGCCAGCAGCCGCGACAGTTTACCTGGAAACACCATATATTTT.

This sequence joins TRBV12-3 or TRBV12-4 and TRBJ1-1; D might be TRBD1 (6 bases). The CDR3 is 13 amino acids. The V and J ends lost 4 bases and 4 bases respectively, with 10 bases between them. The CDR3 is CASSSTGTTEAFF. DNA of the CDR3: TGTGCCAGCAGTTCCACAGGGACCACTGAAGCTTTCTTT.

The chain has TRBV7-3 and TRBJ1-2; 9 nucleotides line up with TRBD1. There are 17 residues in the CDR3. CDR1 and CDR2 from the germline V gene are SGHTA and FQGTGA. V gave up 0 bases and J gave up 3 bases; unmatched junction bases: 8. CDR3 sequence (DNA): TGTGCCAGCAGCTTAACGGCGGGGACAGGGCTTGACTATGGCTACACCTTC. It yields the protein CASSLTAGTGLDYGYTF.

J is TRBJ2-7 and V is TRBV6-5; the D gene is possibly TRBD1 (6 bases). V was cut by 7 bases and J by 1 base, with 14 bases left in between. There are 14 residues in the CDR3. In germline, CDR1 is MNHEY, CDR2 SVGAGI. For the CDR3, the DNA is TGTGCCAGCACTATACAGGGAGCATCCTACGAGCAGTACTTC. As protein: CASTIQGASYEQYF.

The chain is built from TRBV12-5 and TRBJ2-1; D unresolved. Trimming pared 6 bases from V and 5 bases from J, leaving 11 bases between. This CDR3 is 13 amino acids long. The germline gives CDR1 LGHNT, CDR2 FRNRAP. The CDR3 loop is CASGRGRNNEQFF. The CDR3 bases are TGTGCTAGTGGGCGCGGCCGAAACAATGAGCAGTTCTTC.

The V gene is TRBV27, the J gene TRBJ1-3, with D unclear. V was clipped by 5 bases and J by 0 bases, with 11 bases between them. The CDR3 extends over 15 amino acids. Germline V gene lookup returns CDR1 MNHEY and CDR2 SMNVEV (reference sequence). CDR3 nucleotide sequence: TGTGCCAGCAGTCCCGGACTCCTCTCTGGAAACACCATATATTTT. Its protein product is CASSPGLLSGNTIYF.

Comment on this clone: At one boundary the junction diverges from the germline segment, which might be a read error. The rearrangement joins TRBV3-1 (or the pseudogene TRBV3-2) to TRBJ1-3; D ambiguous. Germline values: CDR1 LGHDT, CDR2 YNNKEL (reference sequence). This CDR3 comprises 12 residues. CDR3 sequence (DNA): TGTGCCAGCAGCCAAGGTGGGCTCGGTATTGATTTT. The encoded protein is CASSQGGLGIDF.

The chain couples TRBV6-5 to TRBJ1-2; D may be TRBD1 (5 bases). Germline-derived CDR1 and CDR2 are MNHEY and SVGAGI. This CDR3 is 13 amino acids long. Trimming took 6 bases from V and 2 from J, leaving 10 bases between them. CDR3 DNA sequence: TGTGCCAGCAGACAGACAGCGAACTATGGCTACACCTTC. It is translated as CASRQTANYGYTF.

The chain uses TRBV5-6 and TRBJ1-1, with D tentatively TRBD1 (6 bases). This CDR3 has 14 amino acids. Germline V gene lookup returns CDR1 SGHDT and CDR2 YYEEEE. V lost 3 bases and J lost 3, with 12 bases in between. Here the CDR3 DNA reads TGTGCCAGCAGCTCTGGTACAGGGCACACTGAAGCTTTCTTT. This sequence encodes CASSSGTGHTEAFF.

V and J are TRBV5-4 and TRBJ2-1, with 8 bases that match TRBD1. CDR3 size: 16 residues. CDR1 SGHNT and CDR2 YYREEE come from the germline V gene (reference sequence). The trim removed 0 bases at V and 7 bases at J, leaving 9 bases unmatched. As DNA, the CDR3 is TGTGCCAGCAGCTTGGGATCCGGACAGGGAATGAATGAGCAGTTCTTC. It codes for CASSLGSGQGMNEQFF.

V gene TRBV6-4 combines with J gene TRBJ2-3, with 9 bases that match TRBD2. Germline loops: CDR1 MRHNA, CDR2 SNTAGT. This CDR3 region has 15 residues. V lost 2 bases, J lost 5 bases, and 5 bases stayed unmatched. This CDR3 is CASSDGAGGVDTQYF. CDR3 coding DNA: TGTGCCAGCAGTGACGGAGCGGGGGGCGTAGATACGCAGTATTTT.

This sequence joins TRBV5-1 and TRBJ1-6; TRBD1 aligns across 9 bases. The CDR3 is made up of 16 amino acids. The germline gives CDR1 SGHRS, CDR2 YFSETQ. Trimming took 0 bases from V and 9 from J; bases not matched to a gene: 7. CDR3 DNA sequence: TGCGCCAGCAGCTTGGATCCGGGACAGGGAGGTTCACCCCTCCACTTT. Residues: CASSLDPGQGGSPLHF.

V is TRBV28 and J is TRBJ1-2; 8 positions match TRBD1. The CDR3 consists of 11 residues. From germline, CDR1 is MDHEN and CDR2 SYDVKM. After removal of 9 bases from V and 8 bases from J, the junction contained 5 bases not matched to a gene. In DNA, the CDR3 is TGTGCCAGTCTCCAGGGGGCGGGCTACACCTTC. Translated, it gives CASLQGAGYTF.

The chain has TRBV19 and TRBJ1-1, with TRBD1 identical over 7 bases. Germline CDR1 reads LNHDA; CDR2 reads SQIVND (reference sequence). This CDR3 region has 14 residues. V trimming: 3 bases; J trimming: 5 bases; junction bases outside the gene matches: 6. The CDR3, as DNA: TGTGCCAGTAGTATTACTCCAGGGGGTACTGAAGCTTTCTTT. Translating gives CASSITPGGTEAFF.

The V call is TRBV6-5, the J call TRBJ1-1, with D tentatively TRBD1 (5 bases). Germline V gives CDR1 MNHEY, CDR2 SVGAGI. Trimming cost V 8 bases and J 0 bases, with 10 bases left between them. This CDR3 contains 13 residues. The CDR3 region is CASGAAVNTEAFF. As DNA, the CDR3 is TGTGCCAGCGGGGCAGCCGTGAACACTGAAGCTTTCTTT.

The chain has TRBV6-5 and TRBJ2-6; weak D call: TRBD2 (5 bases). The germline V and J ends were trimmed by 6 bases and 2 bases, with 8 bases remaining between them. Germline V gene lookup returns CDR1 MNHEY and CDR2 SVGAGI. The CDR3 totals 14 residues. The CDR3 bases are TGTGCCAGCAGGGTAGCGACTGGGGCCAACGTCCTGACTTTC. It specifies CASRVATGANVLTF.

The gene calls are TRBV27 and TRBJ1-2; possibly TRBD1 for D (6 bases). This CDR3 contains 13 residues. Germline assignment: CDR1 MNHEY and CDR2 SMNVEV (reference sequence). With 6 bases removed from V and 6 bases from J, the gap between germline ends came to 14 bases. CDR3 residues: CASRFSQGHGYTF. The DNA for the CDR3 is TGTGCCAGCAGATTTTCACAGGGACATGGCTACACCTTC.

The rearrangement links TRBV6-2 or TRBV6-3 to TRBJ2-1, with 12 positions matching TRBD2. Germline trimming cut 4 bases from V and 4 bases from J; bases unmatched to any gene: 8. The germline V gene encodes CDR1 MNHEY and CDR2 SVGEGT. The CDR3 has 17 residues. The CDR3 DNA reads TGTGCCAGCAGTTCGAGGCTAGCGGGGGGGAAATACAATGAGCAGTTCTTC. It codes for CASSSRLAGGKYNEQFF.

The count of this clone is one. This sequence joins TRBV3-1 (or the pseudogene TRBV3-2) and TRBJ1-4; D not certain. CDR3 length equals 14 residues. Trimming cost V 4 bases and J 3 bases, with 9 bases left between them. Germline V gene sequence: CDR1 LGHDT, CDR2 YNNKEL (reference sequence). CDR3 protein: CASSPKKPNEKLFF. CDR3 bases: TGTGCCAGCAGCCCTAAGAAACCTAATGAAAAACTGTTTTTT.

The chain links TRBV2 to TRBJ1-6; 9 bases line up with TRBD1. CDR1 and CDR2 from the germline V gene are SNHLY and FYNNEI. The CDR3 contains 14 residues. V dropped 4 bases and J dropped 7; count of bases not matched to a gene: 2. The CDR3 DNA reads as TGTGCCAGCAGTGGAGGGACAGGGAATTCACCCCTCCACTTT. Amino acids: CASSGGTGNSPLHF.

This sequence joins TRBV7-9 and TRBJ2-7; no definite D call. Trimming took off 5 bases at V and 1 base at J, with 12 bases between the two ends. Germline CDR1 is SEHNR and CDR2 is FQNEAQ (reference sequence). This CDR3 has 14 residues. The CDR3 loop reads CASSRTQESYEQYF. CDR3 nucleotides: TGTGCCAGCAGCCGTACTCAGGAATCCTACGAGCAGTACTTC.

The genes are TRBV30 and TRBJ2-3; 7 bases match TRBD2. Germline loops: CDR1 GTSNPN, CDR2 SVGIG (reference sequence). The CDR3 sequence is 16 residues long. Trimming removed 1 base from V and 2 bases from J; junction bases left unmatched: 9. Here the CDR3 reads CAWSAHSSGPTDTQYF. CDR3 nucleotides: TGTGCCTGGAGTGCCCACTCTAGCGGTCCCACAGATACGCAGTATTTT.

The chain combines TRBV5-6 with TRBJ2-6, with D possibly matching TRBD1 (5 bases). V lost 0 bases and J lost 0, with 13 bases in between. The germline CDR1 and CDR2 sequences are SGHDT and YYEEEE. The CDR3 consists of 18 residues. CDR3 coding DNA: TGTGCCAGCAGCTTGGCCCAGGGCAAACCCTCTGGGGCCAACGTCCTGACTTTC. As protein: CASSLAQGKPSGANVLTF.

This clone was counted only a few times. This sequence joins TRBV5-6 and TRBJ2-7; D is ambiguous. V was clipped by 0 bases and J by 3 bases, with 10 bases between them. This CDR3 has 14 residues. Germline loops: CDR1 SGHDT, CDR2 YYEEEE. The DNA for the CDR3 is TGTGCCAGCAGCTTGGGCCAGAGACACTACGAGCAGTACTTC. Encoded protein: CASSLGQRHYEQYF.

The table lists this clone with a few counts. The CDR3 DNA sequence: TGTGCCAGCACCTTAGACACTGAAGCTTTCTTT. Its translation is CASTLDTEAFF. The rearrangement joins TRBV6-5 to TRBJ1-1; D remains unclear. The germline gives CDR1 MNHEY, CDR2 SVGAGI. This CDR3 is 11 amino acids long. V lost 7 bases to trimming and J lost 3 bases, with 6 bases between them.

The chain couples TRBV5-6 to TRBJ1-2, with D possibly being TRBD1 (5 bases). V was cut by 4 bases and J by 8 bases, with 15 bases left in between. The CDR3 sequence is 13 residues long. Germline CDR1 SGHDT, CDR2 YYEEEE. CDR3 sequence: CASSPGLNPGYTF. CDR3 DNA sequence: TGTGCCAGCAGCCCGGGACTTAATCCCGGCTACACCTTC.